The source of this T cell receptor (beta chain) is a study of T cell changes during pregnancy in multiple sclerosis (dated by TCRdb to the late 2010s). Concerning the study at large: In women with multiple sclerosis, the researchers looked at how the T cell repertoire shifted as pregnancy progressed.

With respect to this clone: Its antigen remains unidentified. Per-base quality was not reported, and no clone a single base away is much larger than it.

Library creation used the immunoSEQ multiplex PCR assay. TCRdb carries this immuneACCESS record with in-frame sequences only. Its versions omit some clonotypes, under half of them owing to an unresolved V gene in the studies checked, with the rest unexplained. The sample table shows about 11,000 clones, and 85% to 90% are seen once. The ten largest clones take up about 5.1% of the sample. The germline V end is reduced by 3 bases and the J end by 5 bases; junction bases left unmatched: 6. The CDR3, cysteine through phenylalanine, is 15 amino acids long. Just CDR3 DNA is preserved here, 45 bases in frame from base 1. CDR1 and CDR2 were assigned from the germline V gene (reference sequence) as LNHDA and SQIVND.

Specimen: CD8+ T cells from peripheral blood mononuclear cells, collected in the first trimester of pregnancy. This sequence was found in a female donor in good health, enrolled as a control in a pregnancy study. The rearrangement combines TRBV19 with TRBJ2-1, with 8 junctional bases fitting TRBD1. This receptor has the CDR3 CASSIQRTGNNEQFF. The DNA is TGTGCCAGTAGTATCCAGAGGACAGGGAACAATGAGCAGTTCTTC.